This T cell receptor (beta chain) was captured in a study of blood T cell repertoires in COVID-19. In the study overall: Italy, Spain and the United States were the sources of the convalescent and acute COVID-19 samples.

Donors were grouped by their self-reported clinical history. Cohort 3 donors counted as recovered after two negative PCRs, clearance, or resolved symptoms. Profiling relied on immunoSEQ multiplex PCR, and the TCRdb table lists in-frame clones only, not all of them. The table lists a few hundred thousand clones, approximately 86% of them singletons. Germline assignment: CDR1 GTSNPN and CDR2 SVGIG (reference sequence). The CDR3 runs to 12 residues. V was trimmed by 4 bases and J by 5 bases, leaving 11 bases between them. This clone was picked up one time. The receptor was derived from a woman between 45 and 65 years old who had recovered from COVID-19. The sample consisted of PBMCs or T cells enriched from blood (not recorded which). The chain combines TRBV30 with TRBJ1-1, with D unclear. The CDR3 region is CAWIRRVTEAFF. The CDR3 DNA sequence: TGTGCCTGGATCCGCCGGGTTACTGAAGCTTTCTTT.